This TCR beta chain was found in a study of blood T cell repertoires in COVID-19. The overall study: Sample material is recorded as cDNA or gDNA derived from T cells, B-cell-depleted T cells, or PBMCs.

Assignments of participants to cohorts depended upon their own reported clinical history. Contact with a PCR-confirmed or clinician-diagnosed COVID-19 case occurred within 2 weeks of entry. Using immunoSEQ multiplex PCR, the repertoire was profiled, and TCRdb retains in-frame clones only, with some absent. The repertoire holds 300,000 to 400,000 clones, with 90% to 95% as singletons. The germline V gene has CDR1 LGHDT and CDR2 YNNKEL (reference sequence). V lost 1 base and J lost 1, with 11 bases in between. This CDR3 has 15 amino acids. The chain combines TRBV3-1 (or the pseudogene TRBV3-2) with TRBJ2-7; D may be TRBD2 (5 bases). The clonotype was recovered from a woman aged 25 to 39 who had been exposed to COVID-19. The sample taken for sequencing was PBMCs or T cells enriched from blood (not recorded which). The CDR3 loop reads CASSQGGRASYEQYF. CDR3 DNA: TGTGCCAGCAGCCAAGGAGGGCGCGCGTCCTACGAGCAGTACTTC.